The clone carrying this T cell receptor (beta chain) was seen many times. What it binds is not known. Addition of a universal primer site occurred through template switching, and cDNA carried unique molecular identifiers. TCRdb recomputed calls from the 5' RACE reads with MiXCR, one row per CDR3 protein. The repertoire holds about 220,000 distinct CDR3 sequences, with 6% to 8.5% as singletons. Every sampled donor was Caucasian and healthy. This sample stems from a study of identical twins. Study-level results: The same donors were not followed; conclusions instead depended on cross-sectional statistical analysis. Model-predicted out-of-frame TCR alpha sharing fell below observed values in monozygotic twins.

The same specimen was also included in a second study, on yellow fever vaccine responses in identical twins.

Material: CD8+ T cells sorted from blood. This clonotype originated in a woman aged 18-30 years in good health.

Written as DNA, the CDR3 is TGCAGCGTTGAAGACGCTTCCGGGACATCCACCGGGGAGCTGTTTTTT. Amino acids: CSVEDASGTSTGELFF. The gene calls are TRBV29-1 and TRBJ2-2; D perhaps matches TRBD1 (6 bases). The germline CDR1 and CDR2 sequences are SQVTM and ANQGSEA. Between the trimmed V and J ends, which lost 0 bases and 4 bases, there was a span of 15 bases. This CDR3 is 16 amino acids long.